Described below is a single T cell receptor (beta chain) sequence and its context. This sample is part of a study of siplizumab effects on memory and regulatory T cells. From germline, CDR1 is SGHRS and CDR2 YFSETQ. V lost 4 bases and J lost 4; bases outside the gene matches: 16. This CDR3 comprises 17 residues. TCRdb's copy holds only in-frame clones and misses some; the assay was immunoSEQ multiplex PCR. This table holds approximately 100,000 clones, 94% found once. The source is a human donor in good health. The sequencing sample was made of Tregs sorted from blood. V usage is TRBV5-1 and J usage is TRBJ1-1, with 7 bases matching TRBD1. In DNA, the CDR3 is TGCGCCAGCAGCCTCTACTCTATGACAGGGTCGGGCACTGAAGCTTTCTTT. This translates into CASSLYSMTGSGTEAFF.